What follows is one T cell receptor beta chain and its context. The antigen remains undetermined. The sample originates from a study of radiation and T cells in renal cell carcinoma. Whole-study findings and limits: Top tumor clonotypes rose in blood 2 weeks post-radiation, then contracted.

Time point given: blood 4 weeks post-SBRT, at nephrectomy. Indicated treatment: 15 Gy SBRT to primary tumor, nephrectomy 4 weeks later. Nephrectomy followed 15 Gy stereotactic body radiation by 4 weeks. The tumor was a clear cell renal cell carcinoma. The V end was cut by 5 bases, the J end by 4 bases, with 11 bases between. Germline values: CDR1 MNHEY, CDR2 SVGAGI. The CDR3 runs 13 residues. Libraries were prepared by immunoSEQ multiplex PCR; TCRdb keeps only in-frame clonotypes and omits some of them. The data hold approximately 150,000 clones, with about 86% observed a single time. The specimen comprised blood, sampled from a patient whose treatment included radiotherapy and nephrectomy. The chain uses TRBV6-5 and TRBJ1-1; D unresolved. This TCR was sampled from a woman between 50 and 59 years old with renal cell carcinoma. The CDR3 protein is CASSPSGSTEAFF. In nucleotides, the CDR3 is TGTGCCAGCAGTCCATCCGGAAGCACTGAAGCTTTCTTT.